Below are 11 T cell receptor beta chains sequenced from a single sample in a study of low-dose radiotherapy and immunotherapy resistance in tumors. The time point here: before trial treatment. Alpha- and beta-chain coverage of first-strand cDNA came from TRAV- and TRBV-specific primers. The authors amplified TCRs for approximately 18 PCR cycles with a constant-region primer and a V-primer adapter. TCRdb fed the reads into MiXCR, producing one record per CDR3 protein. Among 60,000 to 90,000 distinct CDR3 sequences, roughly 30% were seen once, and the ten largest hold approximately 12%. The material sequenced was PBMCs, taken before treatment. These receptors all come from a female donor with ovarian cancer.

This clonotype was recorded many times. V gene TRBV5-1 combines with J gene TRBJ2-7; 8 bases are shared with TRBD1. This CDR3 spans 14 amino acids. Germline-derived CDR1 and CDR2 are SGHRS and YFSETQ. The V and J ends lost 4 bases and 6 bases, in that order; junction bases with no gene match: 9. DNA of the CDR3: TGCGCCAGCAGCCCCCGGGACAGGAGTCGCGAGCAGTACTTC. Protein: CASSPRDRSREQYF.

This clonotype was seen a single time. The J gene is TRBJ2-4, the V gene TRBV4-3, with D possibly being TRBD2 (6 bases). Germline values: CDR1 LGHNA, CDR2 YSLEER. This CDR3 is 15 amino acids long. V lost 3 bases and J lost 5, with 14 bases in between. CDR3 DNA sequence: TGCGCCAGCAGCCAGACTCACGGGGAGGAAAACATTCAGTACTTC. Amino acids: CASSQTHGEENIQYF.

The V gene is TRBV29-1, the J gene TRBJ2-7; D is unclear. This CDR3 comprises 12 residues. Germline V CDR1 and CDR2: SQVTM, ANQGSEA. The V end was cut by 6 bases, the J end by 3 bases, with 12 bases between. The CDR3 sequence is CSVARGHYEQYF. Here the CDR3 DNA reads TGCAGCGTCGCCCGTGGCCACTACGAGCAGTACTTC.

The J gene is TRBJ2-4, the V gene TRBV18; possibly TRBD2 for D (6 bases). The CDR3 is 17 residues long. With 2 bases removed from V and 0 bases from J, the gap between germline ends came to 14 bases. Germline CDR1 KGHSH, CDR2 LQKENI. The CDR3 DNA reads TGTGCCAGCTCACCAAATACGGGAGCTCGAGCCAAAAACATTCAGTACTTC. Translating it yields CASSPNTGARAKNIQYF.

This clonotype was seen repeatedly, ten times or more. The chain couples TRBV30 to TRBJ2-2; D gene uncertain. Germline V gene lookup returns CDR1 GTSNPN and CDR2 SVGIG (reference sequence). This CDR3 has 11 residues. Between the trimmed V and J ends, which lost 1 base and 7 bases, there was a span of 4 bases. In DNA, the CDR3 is TGTGCCTGGAGTGACGTCGGGGAGCTGTTTTTT. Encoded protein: CAWSDVGELFF.

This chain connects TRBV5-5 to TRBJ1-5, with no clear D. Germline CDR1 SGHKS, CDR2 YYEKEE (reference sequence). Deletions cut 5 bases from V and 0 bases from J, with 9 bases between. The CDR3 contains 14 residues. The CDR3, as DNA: TGTGCCAGCAGAGCCGGGAATAGCAATCAGCCCCAGCATTTT. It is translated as CASRAGNSNQPQHF.

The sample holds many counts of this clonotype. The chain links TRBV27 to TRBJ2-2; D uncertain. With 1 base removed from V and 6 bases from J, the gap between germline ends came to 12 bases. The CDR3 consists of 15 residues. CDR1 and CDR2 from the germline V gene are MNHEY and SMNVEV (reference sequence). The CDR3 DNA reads TGTGCCAGCAGTTTATGGGGAAGTTGGCCCGGGGAGCTGTTTTTT. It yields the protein CASSLWGSWPGELFF.

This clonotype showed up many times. The CDR3 loop reads CASSFLYPSPDTQYF. CDR3 in DNA: TGTGCCAGCAGTTTCCTCTACCCTAGCCCGGATACGCAGTATTTT. The rearrangement joins TRBV28 to TRBJ2-3; D is perhaps TRBD2 (5 bases). V lost 3 bases and J lost 6, with 16 bases in between. This CDR3 comprises 15 residues. Germline V CDR1 and CDR2: MDHEN, SYDVKM.

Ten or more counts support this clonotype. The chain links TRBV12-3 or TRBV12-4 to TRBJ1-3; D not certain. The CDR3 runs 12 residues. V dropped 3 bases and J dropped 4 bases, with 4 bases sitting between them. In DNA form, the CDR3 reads TGTGCCAGCAGTTTCGGGGGAAACACCATATATTTT. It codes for CASSFGGNTIYF.

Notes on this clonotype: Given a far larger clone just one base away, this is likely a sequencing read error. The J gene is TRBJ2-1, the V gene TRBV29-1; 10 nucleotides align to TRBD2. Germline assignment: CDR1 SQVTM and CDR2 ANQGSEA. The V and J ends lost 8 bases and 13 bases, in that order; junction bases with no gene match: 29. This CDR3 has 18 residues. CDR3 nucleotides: TGCAGCCGCCGCCGCCAGCTAGCGGGGGCTAGAGCCAAAAACATTCAGTTCTTC. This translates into CSRRRQLAGARAKNIQFF.

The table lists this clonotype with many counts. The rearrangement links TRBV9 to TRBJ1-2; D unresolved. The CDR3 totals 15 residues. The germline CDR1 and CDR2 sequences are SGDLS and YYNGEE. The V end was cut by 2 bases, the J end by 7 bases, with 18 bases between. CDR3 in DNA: TGTGCCAGCAGCGTGCCCGAGGCAGGCAACCTTGGCTACACCTTC. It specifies CASSVPEAGNLGYTF.